These T cell receptor beta chains were read from a single sample in a study of T-cell reconstitution after alpha-beta-depleted transplantation in children. TCRdb processed the PCR reads anew with MiXCR; each CDR3 protein has one entry. The repertoire holds over 85,000 distinct CDR3 sequences, with roughly 6% as singletons. This specimen was PBMCs, mostly from graft donor cells, taken 60 days after TCRalphabeta/CD19-depleted stem cell transplant. The receptors derive from a female patient aged 2-9 years who had a stem cell transplant for Fanconi anemia, so the T cells may come from the graft donor. The CDR3 runs from the conserved cysteine through the conserved F or W. The order of the fields is V gene, D gene, clone size, J gene, CDR3 DNA, CDR3 protein. D genes are given only for firm matches. Size is stated for part of the rows, as once, few or many counts, or as a class when the clone is expanded.

TRBV29-1	.	.	TRBJ1-2	TGCAGCGTTAGTTCAGGGGTAATCTCGTATGGCTACACCTTC	CSVSSGVISYGYTF
TRBV7-7	TRBD2	few	TRBJ2-5	TGTGCCAGCAGCATCGCGGGGGGTCAAGAGACCCAGTACTTC	CASSIAGGQETQYF
TRBV27	.	many	TRBJ1-5	TGTGCCAGCAGTTCCCATAACGATAGGAGCAATCAGCCCCAGCATTTT	CASSSHNDRSNQPQHF
TRBV27	TRBD2	.	TRBJ2-2	TGTGCCAGCAGTTTATTTGGCGGGGGTAGTAACACCGGGGAGCTGTTTTTT	CASSLFGGGSNTGELFF
TRBV20-1	.	few	TRBJ1-4	TGCAGTGCTAGAGAATCCCACAGGGCGGCAAAACTGTTTTTT	CSARESHRAAKLFF
TRBV5-6	TRBD1	.	TRBJ1-2	TGTGCCAGCAGCTTCTCAGGGGGCCGAGACTATGGCTACACCTTC	CASSFSGGRDYGYTF
TRBV12-3/TRBV12-4	TRBD2	few	TRBJ2-1	TGTGCCAGCAGTTTTGGGACTAGCGGGGGTCCGCTTTACAATGAGCAGTTCTTC	CASSFGTSGGPLYNEQFF
TRBV7-3	TRBD2	many	TRBJ2-1	TGTGCCAGCAGCTTACGGGGGGGTGGGTACAATGAGCAGTTCTTC	CASSLRGGGYNEQFF
TRBV20-1	.	.	TRBJ2-7	TGCAGTGCTAGAGTAGACGGGGGTACCGAGCAGTACTTC	CSARVDGGTEQYF
TRBV28	.	.	TRBJ2-7	TGTGCCAGCTCCGAACTTAGGGACTGGTACGAGCAGTACTTC	CASSELRDWYEQYF
TRBV4-1	TRBD2	many	TRBJ2-3	TGCGCCAGCAGCCAAGGCCGGGGGGGCCCAGATACGCAGTATTTT	CASSQGRGGPDTQYF
TRBV18	TRBD2	many	TRBJ2-1	TGTGCCAGCTCACCACAGCGGGGACGAGACAATGAGCAGTTCTTC	CASSPQRGRDNEQFF
TRBV5-1	.	.	TRBJ2-3	TGCGCCAGCAGCTTGGACGCGATAAGGGGAGATACGCAGTATTTT	CASSLDAIRGDTQYF
TRBV28	.	many	TRBJ1-2	TGTGCCAGCAGTTCGACAGCGTATGGCCCTAACTATGGCTACACCTTC	CASSSTAYGPNYGYTF
TRBV25-1	TRBD1	many	TRBJ2-5	TGTGCCAGCACCTTACAGGGGGATGGGGAGACCCAGTACTTC	CASTLQGDGETQYF
TRBV27	.	.	TRBJ2-5	TGTGCCACCAGGACAGTTCAAGAGACCCAGTACTTC	CATRTVQETQYF
TRBV12-3/TRBV12-4	TRBD2	many	TRBJ2-5	TGTGCCAGCCGGTTAGTCCTCGGGACTAGACTAGAGACCCAGTACTTC	CASRLVLGTRLETQYF
TRBV2	.	.	TRBJ2-2	TGTGCCAGCAGCCTGCCGGGAGTGAACACCGGGGAGCTGTTTTTT	CASSLPGVNTGELFF
TRBV7-2	TRBD1	few	TRBJ2-7	TGTGCCAGCAGCTTAGCGCCTGGACAGGACAACCCCGCATTC	CASSLAPGQDNPAF
TRBV12-3/TRBV12-4	TRBD1	many	TRBJ1-1	TGTGCCAGCAGTTTGCTCCAGGGGGCTGGAAAAACTGAAGCTTTCTTT	CASSLLQGAGKTEAFF
TRBV20-1	.	.	TRBJ2-7	TGCAGTGCTCCAAGGGGAGTGCAGTACTTC	CSAPRGVQYF
TRBV5-5	.	many	TRBJ2-7	TGTGCCAGCAGCTTGGAAGTGGGGCCCTTCTACGAGCAGTACTTC	CASSLEVGPFYEQYF
TRBV5-1	.	many	TRBJ1-2	TGCGCCAGCAGCTCGGGTTCTTCCTCTATTAACTATGGCTACACCTTC	CASSSGSSSINYGYTF
TRBV4-2	TRBD2	many	TRBJ2-5	TGTGCCAGCAGCCAAGGACTAGCGGGGGAAGAGACCCAGTACTTC	CASSQGLAGEETQYF